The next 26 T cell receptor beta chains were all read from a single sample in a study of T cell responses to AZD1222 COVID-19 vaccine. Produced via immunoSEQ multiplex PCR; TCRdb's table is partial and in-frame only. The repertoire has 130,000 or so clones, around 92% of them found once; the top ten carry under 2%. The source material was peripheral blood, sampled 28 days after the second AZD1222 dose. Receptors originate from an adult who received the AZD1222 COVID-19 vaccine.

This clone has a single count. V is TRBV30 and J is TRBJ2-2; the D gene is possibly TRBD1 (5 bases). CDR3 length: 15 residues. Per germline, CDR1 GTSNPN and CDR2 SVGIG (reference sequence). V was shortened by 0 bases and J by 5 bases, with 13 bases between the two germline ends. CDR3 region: CAWSVIGAGTGELFF. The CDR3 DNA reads TGTGCCTGGAGTGTAATAGGAGCAGGGACCGGGGAGCTGTTTTTT.

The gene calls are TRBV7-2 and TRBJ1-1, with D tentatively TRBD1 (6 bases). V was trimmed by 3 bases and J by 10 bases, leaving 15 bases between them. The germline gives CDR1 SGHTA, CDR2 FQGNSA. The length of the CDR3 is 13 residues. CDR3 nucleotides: TGTGCCAGCAGCTTCGCAGGGGAGGAGGGAGCTTTCTTT. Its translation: CASSFAGEEGAFF.

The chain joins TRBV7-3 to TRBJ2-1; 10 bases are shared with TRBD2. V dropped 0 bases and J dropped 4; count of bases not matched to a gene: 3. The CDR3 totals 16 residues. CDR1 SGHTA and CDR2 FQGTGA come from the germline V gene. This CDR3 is CASSLTASGSYNEQFF. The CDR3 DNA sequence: TGTGCCAGCAGCTTAACGGCTAGCGGGAGTTACAATGAGCAGTTCTTC.

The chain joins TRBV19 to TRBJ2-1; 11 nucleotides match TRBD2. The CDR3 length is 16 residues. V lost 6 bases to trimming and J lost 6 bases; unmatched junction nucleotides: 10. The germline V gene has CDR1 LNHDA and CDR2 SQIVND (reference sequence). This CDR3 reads CASRYALAGGRNEQFF. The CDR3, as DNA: TGTGCCAGTAGATACGCCCTAGCGGGAGGTCGCAATGAGCAGTTCTTC.

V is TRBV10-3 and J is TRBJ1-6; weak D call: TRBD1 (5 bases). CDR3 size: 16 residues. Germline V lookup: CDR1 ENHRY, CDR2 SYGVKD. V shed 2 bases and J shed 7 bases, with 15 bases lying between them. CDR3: CAISEGSAGSNSPLHF. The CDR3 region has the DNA TGTGCCATCAGTGAGGGGTCGGCAGGGAGCAATTCACCCCTCCACTTT.

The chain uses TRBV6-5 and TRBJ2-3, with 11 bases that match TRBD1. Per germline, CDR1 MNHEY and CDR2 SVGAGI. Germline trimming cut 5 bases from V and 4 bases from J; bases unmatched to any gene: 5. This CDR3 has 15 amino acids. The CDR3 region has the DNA TGTGCCAGCAGTACAAGGACAGGGGGCCCAGATACGCAGTATTTT. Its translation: CASSTRTGGPDTQYF.

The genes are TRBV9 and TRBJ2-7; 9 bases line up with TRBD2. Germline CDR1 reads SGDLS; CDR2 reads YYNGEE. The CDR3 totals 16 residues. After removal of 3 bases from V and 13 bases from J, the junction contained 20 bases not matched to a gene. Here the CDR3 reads CASSETPGERGDKEYF. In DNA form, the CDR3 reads TGTGCCAGCAGCGAGACCCCTGGGGAGCGGGGGGATAAGGAATACTTC.

The CDR3: CASSPGSLTGETQYF. CDR3 DNA sequence: TGTGCCAGCAGTCCAGGGTCCCTAACAGGAGAGACCCAGTACTTC. This chain joins TRBV11-3 and TRBJ2-5, with D tentatively TRBD1 (5 bases). CDR1 is SGHNT and CDR2 is YENEEA in the germline V gene. Trimming stripped 6 bases from V and 4 bases from J, with 18 bases between. This CDR3 has 15 amino acids.

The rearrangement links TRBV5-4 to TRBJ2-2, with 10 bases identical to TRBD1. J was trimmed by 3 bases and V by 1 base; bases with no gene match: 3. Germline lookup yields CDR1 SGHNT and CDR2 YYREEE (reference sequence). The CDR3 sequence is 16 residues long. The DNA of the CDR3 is TGTGCCAGCAGCTTGCACGGACAGGGGGACACCGGGGAGCTGTTTTTT. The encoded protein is CASSLHGQGDTGELFF.

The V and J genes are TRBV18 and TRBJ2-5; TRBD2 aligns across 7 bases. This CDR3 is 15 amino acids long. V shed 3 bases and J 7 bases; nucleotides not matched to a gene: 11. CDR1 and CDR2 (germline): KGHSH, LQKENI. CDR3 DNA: TGTGCCAGCTCACCGACCGCGGGAGAGAGGGTGACCCAGTACTTC. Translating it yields CASSPTAGERVTQYF. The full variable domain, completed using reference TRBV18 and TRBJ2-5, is NAGVMQNPRHLVRRRGQEARLRCSPMKGHSHVYWYRQLPEEGLKFMVYLQKENIIDESGMPKERFSAEFPKEGPSILRIQQVVRGDSAAYFCASSPTAGERVTQYFGPGTRLLVL.

The CDR3 DNA is TGTGCCAGCACCAGGACTAGCGGGGCCTCCTACGAGCAGTACTTC. This translates into CASTRTSGASYEQYF. The chain has TRBV6-5 and TRBJ2-7; 12 nucleotides line up with TRBD2. This CDR3 contains 15 residues. V gave up 7 bases and J gave up 0 bases; unmatched junction bases: 4. Germline lookup yields CDR1 MNHEY and CDR2 SVGAGI.

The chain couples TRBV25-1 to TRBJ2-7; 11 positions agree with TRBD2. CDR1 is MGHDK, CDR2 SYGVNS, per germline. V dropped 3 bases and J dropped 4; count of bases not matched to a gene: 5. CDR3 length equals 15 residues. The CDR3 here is CASSEALAGAYEQYV. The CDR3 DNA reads TGTGCCAGCAGTGAGGCACTAGCGGGAGCATACGAGCAGTACGTC.

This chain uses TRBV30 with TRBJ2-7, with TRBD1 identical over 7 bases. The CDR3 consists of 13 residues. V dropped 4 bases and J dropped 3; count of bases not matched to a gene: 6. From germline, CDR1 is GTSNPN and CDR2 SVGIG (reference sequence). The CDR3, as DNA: TGTGCCTGGAAGTCAGGGGGTTACTACGAGCAGTACTTC. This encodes CAWKSGGYYEQYF.

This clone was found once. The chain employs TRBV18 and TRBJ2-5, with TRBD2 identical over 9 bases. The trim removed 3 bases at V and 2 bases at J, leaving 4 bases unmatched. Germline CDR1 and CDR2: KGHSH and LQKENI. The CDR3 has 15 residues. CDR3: CASSPRAGGQETQYF. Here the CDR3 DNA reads TGTGCCAGCTCACCGAGAGCGGGGGGACAAGAGACCCAGTACTTC.

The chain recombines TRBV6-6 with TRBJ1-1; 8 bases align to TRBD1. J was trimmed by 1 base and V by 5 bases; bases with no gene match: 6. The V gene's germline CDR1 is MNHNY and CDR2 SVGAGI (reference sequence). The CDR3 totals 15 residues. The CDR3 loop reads CASSRAGTGNTEAFF. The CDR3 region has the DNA TGTGCCAGCAGTAGAGCCGGGACAGGGAACACTGAAGCTTTCTTT.

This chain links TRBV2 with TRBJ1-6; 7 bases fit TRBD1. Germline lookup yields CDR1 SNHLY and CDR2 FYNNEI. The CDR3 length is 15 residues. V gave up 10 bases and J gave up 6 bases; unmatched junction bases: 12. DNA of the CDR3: TGTGCCACAGAGGGACAGCCAACGGGTAATTCACCCCTCCACTTT. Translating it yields CATEGQPTGNSPLHF.

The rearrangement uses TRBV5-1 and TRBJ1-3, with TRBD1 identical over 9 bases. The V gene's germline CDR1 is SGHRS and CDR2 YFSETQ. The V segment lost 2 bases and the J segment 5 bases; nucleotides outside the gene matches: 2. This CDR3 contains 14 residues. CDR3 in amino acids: CASSFGTGRNTIYF. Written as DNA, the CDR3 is TGCGCCAGCAGCTTCGGGACAGGGCGAAACACCATATATTTT. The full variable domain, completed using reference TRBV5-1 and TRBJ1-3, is KAGVTQTPRYLIKTRGQQVTLSCSPISGHRSVSWYQQTPGQGLQFLFEYFSETQRNKGNFPGRFSGRQFSNSRSEMNVSTLELGDSALYLCASSFGTGRNTIYFGEGSWLTVV.

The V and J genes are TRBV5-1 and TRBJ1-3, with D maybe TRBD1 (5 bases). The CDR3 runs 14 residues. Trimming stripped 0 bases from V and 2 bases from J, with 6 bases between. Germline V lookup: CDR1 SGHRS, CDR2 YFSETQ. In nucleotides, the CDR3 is TGCGCCAGCAGCTTGGCAGGGACTGGAAACACCATATATTTT. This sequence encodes CASSLAGTGNTIYF.

CDR3 loop: CATSDTYGYTF. CDR3 DNA: TGTGCCACCAGTGATACTTATGGCTACACCTTC. The chain employs TRBV24-1 and TRBJ1-2; D not resolved. CDR1 KGHDR and CDR2 SFDVKD come from the germline V gene. The CDR3 totals 11 residues. The ends were cut back, 3 bases at V and 5 bases at J, with 3 bases in the middle.

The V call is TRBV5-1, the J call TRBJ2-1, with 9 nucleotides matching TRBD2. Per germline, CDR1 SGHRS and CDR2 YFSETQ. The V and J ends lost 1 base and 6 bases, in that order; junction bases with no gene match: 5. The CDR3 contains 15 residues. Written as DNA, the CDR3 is TGCGCCAGCAGCTTGCGGCGGGGGGGCCTCAATGAGCAGTTCTTC. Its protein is CASSLRRGGLNEQFF. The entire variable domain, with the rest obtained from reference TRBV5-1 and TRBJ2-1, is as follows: KAGVTQTPRYLIKTRGQQVTLSCSPISGHRSVSWYQQTPGQGLQFLFEYFSETQRNKGNFPGRFSGRQFSNSRSEMNVSTLELGDSALYLCASSLRRGGLNEQFFGPGTRLTVL.

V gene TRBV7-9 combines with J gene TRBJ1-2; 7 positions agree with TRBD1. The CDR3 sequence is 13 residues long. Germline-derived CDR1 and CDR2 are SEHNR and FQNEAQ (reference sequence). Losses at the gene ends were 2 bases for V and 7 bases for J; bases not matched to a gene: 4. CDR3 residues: CASSLQGDGGYTF. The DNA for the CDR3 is TGTGCCAGCAGCTTACAGGGGGATGGTGGCTACACCTTC.

CDR3 in amino acids: CASSAGLADNEQFF. The CDR3 DNA follows: TGCGCCAGCAGCGCGGGACTAGCGGACAATGAGCAGTTCTTC. The chain couples TRBV5-1 to TRBJ2-1; TRBD2 matches at 11 bases. The CDR3 is 14 amino acids. Looked up from germline, CDR1 is SGHRS and CDR2 is YFSETQ. V gave up 4 bases and J gave up 5 bases; unmatched junction bases: 2. Looking up the rest from reference TRBV5-1 and TRBJ2-1 gives the full variable domain: KAGVTQTPRYLIKTRGQQVTLSCSPISGHRSVSWYQQTPGQGLQFLFEYFSETQRNKGNFPGRFSGRQFSNSRSEMNVSTLELGDSALYLCASSAGLADNEQFFGPGTRLTVL.

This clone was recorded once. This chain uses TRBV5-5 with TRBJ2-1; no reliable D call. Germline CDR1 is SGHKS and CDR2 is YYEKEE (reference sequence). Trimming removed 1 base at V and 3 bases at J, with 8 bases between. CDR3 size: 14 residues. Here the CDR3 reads CASSLPPNYNEQFF. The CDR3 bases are TGTGCCAGCAGCTTGCCCCCGAACTACAATGAGCAGTTCTTC.

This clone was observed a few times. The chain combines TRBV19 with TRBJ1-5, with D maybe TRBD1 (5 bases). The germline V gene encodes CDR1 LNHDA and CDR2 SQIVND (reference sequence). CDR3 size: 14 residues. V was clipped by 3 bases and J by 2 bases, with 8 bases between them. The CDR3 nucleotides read TGTGCCAGTAGTATGCAACAGGGCAATCAGCCCCAGCATTTT. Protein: CASSMQQGNQPQHF.

In DNA form, the CDR3 reads TGTGCCAGTAGTATAGACCGCAGGGGGACGCAGTATTTT. This translates into CASSIDRRGTQYF. The rearrangement links TRBV19 to TRBJ2-3; 7 bases map to TRBD1. The germline CDR1 and CDR2 sequences are LNHDA and SQIVND (reference sequence). Trimming removed 0 bases from V and 9 bases from J; junction bases left unmatched: 3. The CDR3 totals 13 residues.

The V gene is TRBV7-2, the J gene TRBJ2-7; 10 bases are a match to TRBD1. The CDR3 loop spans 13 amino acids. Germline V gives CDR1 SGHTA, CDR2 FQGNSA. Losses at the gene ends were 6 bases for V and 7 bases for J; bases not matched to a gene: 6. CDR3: CASSRDRGLEQYV. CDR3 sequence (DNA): TGTGCCAGCAGTCGTGACAGGGGGCTTGAGCAGTACGTC.